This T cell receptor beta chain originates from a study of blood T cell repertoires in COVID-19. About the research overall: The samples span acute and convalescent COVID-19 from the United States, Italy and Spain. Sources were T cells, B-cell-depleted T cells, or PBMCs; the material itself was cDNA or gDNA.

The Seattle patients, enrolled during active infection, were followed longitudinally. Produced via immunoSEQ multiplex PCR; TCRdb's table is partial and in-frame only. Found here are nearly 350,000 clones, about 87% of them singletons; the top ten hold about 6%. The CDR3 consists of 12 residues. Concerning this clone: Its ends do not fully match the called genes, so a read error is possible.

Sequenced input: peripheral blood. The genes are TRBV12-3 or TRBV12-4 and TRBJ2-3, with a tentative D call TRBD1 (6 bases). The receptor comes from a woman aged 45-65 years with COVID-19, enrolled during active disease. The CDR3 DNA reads TGTGCCAGCAGTTGGAGAGCCGGGACAAAAGATTTT. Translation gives CASSWRAGTKDF.